The present TCR beta chain was sequenced within a study of radiation and T cells in renal cell carcinoma. Findings and limits, study-wide: Top tumor clonotypes rose in blood 2 weeks post-radiation, then contracted.

Remarks on this clone: Its antigen is not identified.

Time point given: blood 4 weeks post-SBRT, at nephrectomy. Treatment in this sample: 15 Gy SBRT to primary tumor, nephrectomy 4 weeks later. V lost 1 base and J lost 2, with 14 bases in between. The CDR3 is 17 residues long. Germline CDR1 reads PRHDT; CDR2 reads FYEKMQ (reference sequence). Using immunoSEQ multiplex PCR, the repertoire was profiled, and TCRdb retains in-frame clones only, with some absent. The sample contains 50,000 to 65,000 clones, 70% to 80% of which appear only once. The chain is built from TRBV13 and TRBJ2-2; possibly TRBD2 for D (6 bases). This material consisted of blood, taken from a patient whose treatment included radiotherapy and nephrectomy. The origin of this receptor is a man in his sixties with renal cell carcinoma. The CDR3 is CASSLAPSSGNTGELFF. The CDR3 bases are TGTGCCAGCAGCTTAGCCCCCAGTAGCGGAAACACCGGGGAGCTGTTTTTT. Filled out from reference TRBV13 and TRBJ2-2, the complete variable domain reads AAGVIQSPRHLIKEKRETATLKCYPIPRHDTVYWYQQGPGQDPQFLISFYEKMQSDKGSIPDRFSAQQFSDYHSELNMSSLELGDSALYFCASSLAPSSGNTGELFFGEGSRLTVL.